This entry features one TCR beta chain sequence. The target antigen is unknown. The sample comes from a study of T cell responses to AZD1222 COVID-19 vaccine. Study-level points and caveats: The study reported that nearly half of spike-specific TCRs target unmutated variant regions.

From germline, CDR1 is LNHDA and CDR2 SQIVND (reference sequence). This CDR3 comprises 13 residues. The V gene lost 3 bases and the J gene lost 1 base, with 6 bases spanning the gap. Sequencing used immunoSEQ multiplex PCR; TCRdb keeps in-frame clones, though not all of them. Of roughly 97,000 clones listed, more than 85% are singletons. The chain links TRBV19 to TRBJ1-1; no clear D gene. The sequencing used peripheral blood, collected on day 0 of AZD1222 vaccination. The clonotype originates from an adult in good health. Here the CDR3 reads CASSIAANTEAFF. Written as DNA, the CDR3 is TGTGCCAGTAGTATCGCTGCGAACACTGAAGCTTTCTTT.